A selection of T cell receptor beta chains follows, all from one sample in a study of CD4+ T cells in melanoma. Measured with immunoSEQ multiplex PCR; TCRdb has only the in-frame clones, and not every one. The table lists around 10,000 clones, 55% to 75% of them singletons. The sequenced sample was cells from a culture (not recorded whether cultured in vitro). These receptors were obtained from a human donor with melanoma. Each CDR3 is given without its conserved first and last residue.

>TRBJ2-2|TRBV4-1
ASSQDPSGELF
>TRBJ2-3|TRBV30
AWRGTSSTDTQY
>TRBJ2-5|TRBV18
ASSPTSGGLQSTQY
>TRBJ2-3|TRBV15
ATFVWGGPPDTQY
>TRBJ2-3|TRBV5-1
ASSLEGRGADTQY
>TRBJ1-2|TRBV7-3
ASSLFPGSDYGYT
>TRBJ2-5|TRBV30
AWTASWETQY
>TRBJ1-5|TRBV19
ASSPGGNSNQPQH
>TRBJ2-3|TRBV11-2
ASSLAGLGVRDTQY
>TRBJ1-1|TRBV7-9
ASSLMRVENTEAF
>TRBJ2-7|TRBV6-5
ASSIRRDRGDEY
>TRBJ2-5|TRBV10-2
ASSWTAQETQY
>TRBJ1-3|TRBV7-9
ASGDYTIY
>TRBJ2-3|TRBV6-4
ASSTGTATPDTQY
>TRBJ1-2|TRBV5-8
ASSLTGTDYGYT
>TRBJ1-3|TRBV7-6
ASSLGMSGNTIY
>TRBJ1-4|TRBV2
ASNQEASREREKLF
>TRBJ1-1|TRBV5-1
ASSTQPSATEAF
>TRBJ1-5|TRBV2
ASSARLGDPPQH
>TRBJ2-2|TRBV6-1
ASSELATGELF
>TRBJ2-5|TRBV11-2
ASSFSGLAGKETQY
>TRBJ2-3|TRBV5-1
ASSFDRSTDTQY
>TRBJ1-3|TRBV9
ASSVQSSGNTIY
>TRBJ1-3|TRBV4-1
ASSRPGQGTGNTIY
>TRBJ2-1|TRBV2
ASSVEGADNEQF
>TRBJ2-1|TRBV30
AWSPGQGIWQF
>TRBJ1-2|TRBV19
ASSVVGAYGYT
>TRBJ2-7|TRBV6-1
ARTRGLDYEQY
>TRBJ2-3|TRBV5-4
ASSSGLAGFTDTQY
>TRBJ1-3|TRBV19
ASSTGQGARDTIY
>TRBJ1-2|TRBV7-9
ASSETERNGYT
>TRBJ2-5|TRBV4-1
ASSPRGQGGRETQY
>TRBJ2-3|TRBV27
ASSLLRTGGRDTQY
>TRBJ1-5|TRBV19
ASSIGSLNQPQH
>TRBJ2-1|TRBV5-1
ASSSDRGSYNEQF
>TRBJ1-2|TRBV5-1
ASSLDATGYT
>TRBJ2-1|TRBV5-1
ASSLTSGGSNEQF